This TCR beta chain was profiled in a study of monozygotic twins with inflammatory bowel disease (dated by TCRdb to the late 2010s). Turning to the overall study: In total, roughly 30 monozygotic twin pairs made up the full study: 19 Danish pairs, all IBD-discordant, plus nine German pairs, of which four were IBD-concordant and five were IBD-discordant. Within discordant pairs, disease-associated traits were sought mainly by comparing IBD patients with their genetically identical healthy co-twins. Each individual had, on average, about 151 000 unique TCRalpha sequences and 181 000 unique TCRbeta sequences available for analysis.

The library relied on 5' RACE. Preparation of each TCR library used approximately 3.5 ug of total RNA. For each sample, cDNA synthesis with SMARTScribe reverse transcriptase was split into eight separate reactions. During cDNA synthesis, unique molecular identifiers containing a 6-nucleotide sample barcode were introduced by template switching. Amplification of TCRalpha and TCRbeta cDNA involved two nested PCRs of approximately 16 and 10 cycles, and each PCR was followed by bead purification. Before amplification, the cDNA was treated with uracil DNA-glycosylase and purified using the QIAquick PCR purification kit. In the second PCR, Illumina TruSeq-compatible adapters and sample-specific barcodes were added. TapeStation and Qubit were used to check library quality and concentration, and 4 to 6 ng of each library went into the pool. The pooled libraries were sequenced with 2 x 100 bp reads and custom sequencing primers on an Illumina HiSeq2500 single-index Rapid Run. The study's own analysis went as follows. MiGEC version 1.2.6 was used for UMI-based consensus assembly, which corrected PCR and sequencing errors. MiXCR version 2.1.1 was used to carry out V(D)J alignment, clonotype assembly and CDR3 extraction. Normalisation of gene usage, clonotype sharing and MAIT/NKT TCR abundance was achieved by analysing the top 1000, 10 000 and 20 000 clonotypes per sample. After downsampling to 27 000 UMIs, diversity was calculated as the inverse Simpson index using the vegan R package. Statistical testing used paired Mann-Whitney U tests on the discordant twin pairs and applied Benjamini-Hochberg correction for multiple testing. The reads went through TCRdb reprocessing, and each CDR3 protein sequence gets one entry with no DNA. The V and J calls and clone size come from TCRdb's table, not from the authors' own analysis. The table of this sample itemizes roughly 150,000 distinct CDR3 sequences. Jointly, the top ten make up 2% to 2.5% of the sample.

The CDR3 holds 15 amino acids from the cysteine to the phenylalanine. The coding DNA is unavailable. As encoded in the germline V gene, CDR1 is SNHLY while CDR2 is FYNNEI. From each donor, a roughly 2.5 ml peripheral blood sample was collected into PAXgene tubes and stored at -80 degrees C. Without T cell sorting, total RNA was isolated from whole blood using the PAXgene blood miRNA kit on an automated QIAcube. Peripheral blood from monozygotic twin pairs, either concordant or discordant for inflammatory bowel disease, underwent deep TCRalpha and TCRbeta repertoire profiling that used unique molecular barcoding. Smoking habits were recorded for all twin pairs, and each individual was classified as a current, former or never smoker. The full study reports these points: Background noise and inter-individual variability may have been introduced into the repertoires by the differing immunosuppressive treatments among patients. Distinction between different T cell subtypes could not be achieved in the analysis. No difference in repertoire similarity was observed between concordant and discordant twins, possibly owing to limited statistical power. Compared with healthy twins, IBD patients shared fewer clonotypes with other individuals, and the difference was most pronounced in patients with signs of disease activity. The results gave no support for a single strong signal or clonotype linked to IBD. TCRbeta repertoire diversity, by inverse Simpson index, was decreased in IBD patients compared with their healthy co-twins.

Details on this clonotype: Its antigen is currently not known.

This receptor was taken from a human donor with ulcerative colitis or Crohn's disease, or a healthy co-twin of an affected twin (not recorded which). Recombination linked TRBV2 to TRBJ1-5. Sequencing was performed on blood. The CDR3 loop reads CASSEALRANQPQHF.